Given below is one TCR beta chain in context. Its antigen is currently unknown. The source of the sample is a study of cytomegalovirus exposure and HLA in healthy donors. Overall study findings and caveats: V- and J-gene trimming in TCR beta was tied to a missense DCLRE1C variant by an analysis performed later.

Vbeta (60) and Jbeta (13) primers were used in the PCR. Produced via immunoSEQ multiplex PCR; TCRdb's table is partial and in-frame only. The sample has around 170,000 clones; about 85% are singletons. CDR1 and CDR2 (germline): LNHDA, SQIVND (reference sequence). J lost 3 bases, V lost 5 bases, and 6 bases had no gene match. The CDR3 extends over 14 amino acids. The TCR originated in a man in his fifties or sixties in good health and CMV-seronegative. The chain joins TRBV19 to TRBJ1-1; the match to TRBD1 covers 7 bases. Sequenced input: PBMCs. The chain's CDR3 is CASSELGQHTEAFF. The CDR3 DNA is TGTGCCAGTAGTGAATTGGGACAGCACACTGAAGCTTTCTTT.